This T cell receptor beta chain appears in the sequencing data of a study of T-cell memory formation after mild COVID-19. Overall study results and limits: Cross-reactive memory apparently joined, as some responding clones appeared in pre-infection memory. Contracting clones localized mainly to CM and EM when CD4+ and mainly to EMRA when CD8+.

As concerns this clonotype: Its specificity is unknown.

TCRdb re-derived calls from the 5' RACE reads in MiXCR, one entry per CDR3 protein. The table lists 300,000 to 400,000 distinct CDR3 sequences, less than 20% of them singletons. The CDR3 loop spans 15 amino acids. In germline, CDR1 is MNHEY, CDR2 SMNVEV (reference sequence). Trimming removed 1 base at V and 4 bases at J, with 12 bases between. This clonotype was sampled from a man between 18 and 29 years old who had mild COVID-19 (a few samples of this study predate the infection). Cell type and time point are not known. The gene calls are TRBV27 and TRBJ2-3, with unresolved D. The sequencing sample was made of PBMCs or a T cell subset sorted from them (not recorded which). In DNA, the CDR3 is TGTGCCAGCAGTTTATTCGTTAGCTTCTCAGATACGCAGTATTTT. Its protein product is CASSLFVSFSDTQYF.